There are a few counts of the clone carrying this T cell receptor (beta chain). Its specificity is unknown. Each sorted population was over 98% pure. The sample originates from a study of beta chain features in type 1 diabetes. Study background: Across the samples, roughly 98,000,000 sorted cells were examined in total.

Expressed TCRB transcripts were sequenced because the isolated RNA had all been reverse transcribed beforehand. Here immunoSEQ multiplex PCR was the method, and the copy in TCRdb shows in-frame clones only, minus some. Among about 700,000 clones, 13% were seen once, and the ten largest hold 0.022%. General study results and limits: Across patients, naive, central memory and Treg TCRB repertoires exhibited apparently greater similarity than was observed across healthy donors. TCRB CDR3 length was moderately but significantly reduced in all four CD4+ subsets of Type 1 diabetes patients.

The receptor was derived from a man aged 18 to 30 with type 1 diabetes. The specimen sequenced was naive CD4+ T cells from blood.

The CDR3 DNA sequence: TGTGCCATCAGTGAATACACAGGGACCGGGGAGCTGTTTTTT. It yields the protein CAISEYTGTGELFF. The rearrangement links TRBV10-3 to TRBJ2-2, with D possibly TRBD1 on 6 matching bases. CDR1 and CDR2 (germline): ENHRY, SYGVKD. The V end was cut by 3 bases, the J end by 5 bases, with 10 bases between. The CDR3 totals 14 residues.